This paragraph reports one TCR beta chain. Among the patients, aged 18 to 65, hyperthyroidism was newly diagnosed and had lasted under 2 months. These data belong to a study of T cells in Graves' hyperthyroidism and ophthalmopathy. The germline gives CDR1 SGHTA, CDR2 FQGNSA. The CDR3 consists of 13 residues. Deletions cut 5 bases from V and 8 bases from J, with 10 bases between. RNA transcripts served as the template for amplifying TCR beta CDR3 regions. With the HTBI primer set, the TCR CDR3 went through a first round of RT-PCR. From the multiplex PCR reads, TCRdb called clonotypes with MiXCR, one entry per CDR3 protein. The sample lists approximately 400,000 distinct CDR3 sequences; 15% to 18% were seen once.

The V gene is TRBV7-2, the J gene TRBJ1-6; maybe TRBD1 (5 bases). The sequence was collected from a woman under 30 with Graves' hyperthyroidism. The material sequenced was blood. Written as DNA, the CDR3 is TGTGCCAGCAGCCCTCAGACAGATTCACCCCTCCACTTT. Its translation: CASSPQTDSPLHF.